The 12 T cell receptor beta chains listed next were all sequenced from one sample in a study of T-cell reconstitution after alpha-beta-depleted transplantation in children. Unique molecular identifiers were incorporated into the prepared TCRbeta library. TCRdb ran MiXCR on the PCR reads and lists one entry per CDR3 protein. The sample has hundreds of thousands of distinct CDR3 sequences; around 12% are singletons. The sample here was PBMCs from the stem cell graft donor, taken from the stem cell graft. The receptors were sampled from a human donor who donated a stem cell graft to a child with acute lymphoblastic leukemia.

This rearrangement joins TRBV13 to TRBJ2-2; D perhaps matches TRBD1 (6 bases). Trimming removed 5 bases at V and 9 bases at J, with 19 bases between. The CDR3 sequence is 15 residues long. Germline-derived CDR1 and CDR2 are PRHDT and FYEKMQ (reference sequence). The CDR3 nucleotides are TGTGCCAGCAGCCGGAGCTGGGGGCCGACCTGGGAGCTGTTTTTT. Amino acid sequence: CASSRSWGPTWELFF.

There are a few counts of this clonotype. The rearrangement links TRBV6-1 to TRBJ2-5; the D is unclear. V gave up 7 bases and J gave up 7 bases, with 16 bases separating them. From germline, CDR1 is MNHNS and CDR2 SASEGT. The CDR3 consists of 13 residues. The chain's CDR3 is CASTTHASRTQYF. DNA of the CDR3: TGTGCCAGCACGACCCACGCGTCTCGGACCCAGTACTTC.

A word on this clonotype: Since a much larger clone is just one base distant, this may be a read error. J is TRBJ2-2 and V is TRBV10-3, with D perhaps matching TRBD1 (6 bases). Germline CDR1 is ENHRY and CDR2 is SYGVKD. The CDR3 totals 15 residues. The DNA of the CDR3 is TGTGCCGTCAGTGACCCACAGGGGAACACCGGGGAGCTGTTTTTT. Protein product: CAVSDPQGNTGELFF.

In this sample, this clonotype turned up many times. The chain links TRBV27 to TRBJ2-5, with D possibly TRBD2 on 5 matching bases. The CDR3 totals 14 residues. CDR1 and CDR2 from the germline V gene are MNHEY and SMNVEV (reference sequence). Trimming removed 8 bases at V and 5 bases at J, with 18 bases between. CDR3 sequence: CASGREPRQETQYF. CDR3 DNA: TGTGCCAGCGGACGGGAACCCCGTCAGGAGACCCAGTACTTC.

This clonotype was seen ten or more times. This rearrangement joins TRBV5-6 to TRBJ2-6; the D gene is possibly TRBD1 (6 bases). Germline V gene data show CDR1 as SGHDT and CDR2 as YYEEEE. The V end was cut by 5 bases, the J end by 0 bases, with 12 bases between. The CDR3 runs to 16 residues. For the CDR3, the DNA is TGTGCCAGCAGAAAGACAGGCCGCTCTGGGGCCAACGTCCTGACTTTC. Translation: CASRKTGRSGANVLTF.

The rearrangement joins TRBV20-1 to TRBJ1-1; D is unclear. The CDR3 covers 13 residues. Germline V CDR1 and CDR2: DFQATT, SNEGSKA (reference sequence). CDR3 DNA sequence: TGCAGCGCCGGACCCGCGCTGAACACTGAAGCTTTCTTT. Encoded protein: CSAGPALNTEAFF.

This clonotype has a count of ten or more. Here the CDR3 DNA reads TGTGCCAGCAGTTTGGCATCCTTCTACGAGCAGTACTTC. This codes for CASSLASFYEQYF. V and J are TRBV27 and TRBJ2-7, with D uncertain. Germline V CDR1 and CDR2: MNHEY, SMNVEV (reference sequence). Between the trimmed V and J ends, which lost 3 bases and 3 bases, there was a span of 9 bases. CDR3 length: 13 residues.

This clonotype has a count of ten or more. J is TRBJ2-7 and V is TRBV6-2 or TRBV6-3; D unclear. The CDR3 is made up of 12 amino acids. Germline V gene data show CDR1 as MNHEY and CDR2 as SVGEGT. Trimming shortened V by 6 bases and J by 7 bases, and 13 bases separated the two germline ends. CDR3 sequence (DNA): TGTGCCAGCAGAGATCCGTCTAAGGAGCAGTACTTC. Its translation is CASRDPSKEQYF.

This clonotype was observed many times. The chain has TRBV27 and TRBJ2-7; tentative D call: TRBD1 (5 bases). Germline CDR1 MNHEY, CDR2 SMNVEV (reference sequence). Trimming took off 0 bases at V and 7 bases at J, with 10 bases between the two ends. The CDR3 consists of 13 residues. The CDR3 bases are TGTGCCAGCAGTTTATCCGCAGGGCGAGAGCAGTACTTC. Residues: CASSLSAGREQYF.

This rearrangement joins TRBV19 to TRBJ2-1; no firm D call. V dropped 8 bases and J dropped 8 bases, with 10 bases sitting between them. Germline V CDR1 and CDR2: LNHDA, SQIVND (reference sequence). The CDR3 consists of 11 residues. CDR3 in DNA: TGTGCCAGTGGGTTTGGGGATGAGCAGTTCTTC. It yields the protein CASGFGDEQFF.

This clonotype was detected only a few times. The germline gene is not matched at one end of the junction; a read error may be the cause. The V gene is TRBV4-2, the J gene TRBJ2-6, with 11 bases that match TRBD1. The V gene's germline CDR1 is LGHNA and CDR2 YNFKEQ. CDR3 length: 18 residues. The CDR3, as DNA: TGTGCCAGCAGCCCCCGGGACAGGGGGTTGTGGGGGGCCAACGGCCTGACTTTC. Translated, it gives CASSPRDRGLWGANGLTF.

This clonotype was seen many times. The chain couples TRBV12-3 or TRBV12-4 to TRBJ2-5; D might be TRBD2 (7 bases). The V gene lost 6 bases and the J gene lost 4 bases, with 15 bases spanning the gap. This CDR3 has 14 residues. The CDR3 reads CASRLGGGIETQYF. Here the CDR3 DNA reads TGTGCCAGCAGGCTGGGAGGGGGGATAGAGACCCAGTACTTC.